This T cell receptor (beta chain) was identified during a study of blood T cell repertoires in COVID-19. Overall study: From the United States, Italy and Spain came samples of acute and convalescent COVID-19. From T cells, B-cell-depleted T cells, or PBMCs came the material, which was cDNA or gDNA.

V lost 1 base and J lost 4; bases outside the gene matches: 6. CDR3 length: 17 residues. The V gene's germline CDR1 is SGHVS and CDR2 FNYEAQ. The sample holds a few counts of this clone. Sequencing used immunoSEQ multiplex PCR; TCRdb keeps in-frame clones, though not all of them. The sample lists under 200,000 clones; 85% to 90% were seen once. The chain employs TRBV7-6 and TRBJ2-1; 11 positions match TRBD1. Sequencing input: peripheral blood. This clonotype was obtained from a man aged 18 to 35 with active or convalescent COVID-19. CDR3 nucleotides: TGTGCCAGCAGCTTAGAACTAGGACAGGGGGCGTACAATGAGCAGTTCTTC. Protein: CASSLELGQGAYNEQFF.